These T cell receptor beta chains were read from a single sample in a study of metastatic and nonmetastatic thyroid tumors. TCRdb used MiXCR to call clones anew from the PCR reads. The profile shows under 100,000 clones, around 7.8% of them singletons. The sequenced material came from blood. These receptors were taken from a female donor with papillary thyroid cancer or a benign thyroid nodule (not recorded which). Some clones in this sample may be carry-over from other donors' samples. The CDR3 runs from the conserved cysteine through the conserved F or W. The D gene is left open where the match is weak. The size field is filled for only some rows; it gives once, few, many or a size class.

CDR3 DNA	CDR3 protein	D gene	clone size	J gene	V gene	CDR3 length
TGTGCCAGCAGGCTAGCGGGGGGTAACGGGGAGCTGTTTTTT	CASRLAGGNGELFF	TRBD2	.	TRBJ2-2	TRBV27	14
TGTGCTAGTTTACCACAGGGTACCTACGAGCAGTACTTC	CASLPQGTYEQYF	.	many	TRBJ2-7	TRBV12-5	13
TGTGCCAGCAGTAACCAGAGTCCGGGACAGGGCACCAATGAGCAGTTCTTC	CASSNQSPGQGTNEQFF	TRBD1	many	TRBJ2-1	TRBV6-4	17
TGTGCCAGCAGTTCCCCAGGACAAGACACAGGGGAGCTGCTTTTT	CASSSPGQDTGELLF	TRBD1	few	TRBJ2-2	TRBV28	15
TGTGCCAGCAGTTACTCGTTGGGGGGTGGGAATGAGCAGTTCTTC	CASSYSLGGGNEQFF	.	many	TRBJ2-1	TRBV6-5	15
TGCAGTGCTAGCGGGCAGAGGGACTACAATGAGCAGTTCTTC	CSASGQRDYNEQFF	.	many	TRBJ2-1	TRBV20-1	14
TGTGCCACCCAAGGGACCGTAACCTACGAGCAGTACTTC	CATQGTVTYEQYF	.	many	TRBJ2-7	TRBV2	13
TGTGCCAGCAGCCAAGTGGGCAGACAAGAGACCCAGTACTTC	CASSQVGRQETQYF	.	.	TRBJ2-5	TRBV3-1	14
TGCAGCGCCCGGACAGAACAAGAGACCCAGTACTTC	CSARTEQETQYF	.	many	TRBJ2-5	TRBV29-1	12
TGTGCCAGCAGTGACACTAGCGGGGCTTACAATGAGCAGTTCTTC	CASSDTSGAYNEQFF	TRBD2	many	TRBJ2-1	TRBV6-4	15
TGTGCCAGCAGCCAAGATGGCGGCTACACCTTC	CASSQDGGYTF	.	.	TRBJ1-2	TRBV3-1	11
TGTGCCAGCAGCTTGGCCCTCGGGGCTGCGAACACCGGGGAGCTGTTTTTT	CASSLALGAANTGELFF	.	many	TRBJ2-2	TRBV5-5	17
TGTGCCAGCAGTTATACTAGCACAGATACGCAGTATTTT	CASSYTSTDTQYF	.	many	TRBJ2-3	TRBV6-5	13
TGCGCCAGCAGCTTTGGCGCGAGGGGCTACACCTTC	CASSFGARGYTF	.	many	TRBJ1-2	TRBV7-2	12
TGTGCCAGCTCACCACCGAGACAGGGGACCTACGAGCAGTACTTC	CASSPPRQGTYEQYF	TRBD1	.	TRBJ2-7	TRBV18	15
TGCGCCAGCAGTGGGGGGGCCAACTATGGCTACACCTTC	CASSGGANYGYTF	.	many	TRBJ1-2	TRBV10-2	13
TGTGCCAGCAGTTTACGGCAGAACAATCAGCCCCAGCATTTT	CASSLRQNNQPQHF	.	many	TRBJ1-5	TRBV27	14
TGTGCCAGCAACCGACAGCCCGAGGGCCCCCAGTACTTC	CASNRQPEGPQYF	.	few	TRBJ2-5	TRBV6-8	13
TGTGCCAGCAGCTTAGGGGGGGACTCCTACGAGCAGTACTTC	CASSLGGDSYEQYF	.	many	TRBJ2-7	TRBV7-2	14
TGTGCCAGCAGTCCGCCTCGCGTGGGGCAATTAAACACTGAAGCTTTCTTT	CASSPPRVGQLNTEAFF	.	many	TRBJ1-1	TRBV27	17
TGTGCCTGGAGTATAGGCCCCTACGAGCAGTACTTC	CAWSIGPYEQYF	.	.	TRBJ2-7	TRBV30	12
TGTGCCAGCAGCCAAATCAACAAGAACACTGAAGCTTTCTTT	CASSQINKNTEAFF	.	many	TRBJ1-1	TRBV27	14
TGTGCCAGCAGCCCCAGGGGGCTAGGTTATAATTCACCCCTCCACTTT	CASSPRGLGYNSPLHF	TRBD1	many	TRBJ1-6	TRBV11-2	16
TGTGCCAGCTCACCCGCGACTAGCGGGGGGCAAGAGACCCAGTACTTC	CASSPATSGGQETQYF	TRBD2	few	TRBJ2-5	TRBV18	16
TGTGCCAGCAGCTTAACAGGGGGGGAGACCCAGTACTTC	CASSLTGGETQYF	.	.	TRBJ2-5	TRBV7-3	13
TGTGCCAGCAGCCACACAGGCCTTAGCTCCTACGAGCAGTACTTC	CASSHTGLSSYEQYF	.	.	TRBJ2-7	TRBV3-1	15
TGCGCCAGCAGCCTCCAGGGGGGCAATCAGCCCCAGCATTTT	CASSLQGGNQPQHF	TRBD1	many	TRBJ1-5	TRBV5-1	14
TGTGCCAGCAGCCAAGATCCGCACGAGCAGTACTTC	CASSQDPHEQYF	.	many	TRBJ2-7	TRBV3-1	12
TGTGCCTGGAGTGAAGGGCAGGGCACCGAGCAGTACTTC	CAWSEGQGTEQYF	.	few	TRBJ2-7	TRBV30	13
TGTGCCAGCAGACAGATTTCCGGGACTAGCGGGGGTTTGAATGAGCAGTTCTTC	CASRQISGTSGGLNEQFF	TRBD2	many	TRBJ2-1	TRBV5-6	18
TGCAGTGCTAGTTGGAGGGACAGCTATGGCTACACCTTC	CSASWRDSYGYTF	TRBD1	many	TRBJ1-2	TRBV20-1	13
TGTGCCAGCAGCTTAACTAGGGGGGCTAACTATGGCTACACCTTC	CASSLTRGANYGYTF	.	few	TRBJ1-2	TRBV7-2	15
TGTGCCAGCAGCGTAGACCCGACCTCTCCTCGGCCCCAGCATTTT	CASSVDPTSPRPQHF	.	once	TRBJ1-5	TRBV9	15
TGTGCCAGCAGTGGGGTCCCCTACGAGCAGTACTTC	CASSGVPYEQYF	.	many	TRBJ2-7	TRBV6-1	12
TGTGCCAGCAGCTTACAAGGACAGAGACCCCTATACGAGCAGTACTTC	CASSLQGQRPLYEQYF	.	many	TRBJ2-7	TRBV11-2	16
TGCAGTGCTAGAGGGGACAGGGGGGACTACAATGAGCAGTTCTTC	CSARGDRGDYNEQFF	TRBD1	many	TRBJ2-1	TRBV20-1	15
TGTGCCAGCAAGATGGGGGATAAACTGTTTTTT	CASKMGDKLFF	.	many	TRBJ1-4	TRBV6-1	11
TGTGCTAGTGATAGGGGCACAGATACGCAGTATTTT	CASDRGTDTQYF	.	few	TRBJ2-3	TRBV12-5	12
TGTGCCTGGAGAGAGGAAAGCGGTGAAAAACTGTTTTTT	CAWREESGEKLFF	.	many	TRBJ1-4	TRBV30	13
TGTGCCAGCAGTTCGAGCGGGGGGCCGAGCTCCTACGAGCAGTACTTC	CASSSSGGPSSYEQYF	TRBD2	many	TRBJ2-7	TRBV12-3/TRBV12-4	16
TGTGCCAGCAGTGAAGATGGCGGAGGCTGGGGCGAGCAGTACTTC	CASSEDGGGWGEQYF	.	many	TRBJ2-7	TRBV6-1	15
TGTGCCAGTAGTAAAGTATGGACAGGGGGCTGGCGGGGGACAGATACGCAGTATTTT	CASSKVWTGGWRGTDTQYF	TRBD1	.	TRBJ2-3	TRBV19	19
TGTGCCAGCAGCTTCGGGACTAGCGGGAGCACAGATACGCAGTATTTT	CASSFGTSGSTDTQYF	TRBD2	few	TRBJ2-3	TRBV11-2	16
TGTGCCAGCAGCCCCCCGGCGAAGCGGCACAATGAGCAGTTCTTC	CASSPPAKRHNEQFF	.	many	TRBJ2-1	TRBV7-9	15
TGTGCCAGCAGTTTAAGACAGGGCTATCAGCCCCAGCATTTT	CASSLRQGYQPQHF	TRBD1	many	TRBJ1-5	TRBV12-3/TRBV12-4	14
TGTGCCAGCAGTTACTCGGGGGTTGCAACTAATGAAAAACTGTTTTTT	CASSYSGVATNEKLFF	.	many	TRBJ1-4	TRBV6-5	16
TGTGCCAGCAGCTTAGGGCAGGGGAACACTGAAGCTTTCTTT	CASSLGQGNTEAFF	.	many	TRBJ1-1	TRBV11-2	14
TGTGCCAGCAGCCAAGTCGGTAAACCAGGGGGCGTTGGCTACACCTTC	CASSQVGKPGGVGYTF	TRBD1	many	TRBJ1-2	TRBV3-1	16
TGTGCCAGCAGCTTGTCCACATCCTCGATGCCGGGACAGGGTTACGAGCAGTACTTC	CASSLSTSSMPGQGYEQYF	TRBD1	many	TRBJ2-7	TRBV5-6	19
TGTGCCAGCAGCCCCCGTGGAGCGGGGGGACCCTACAATGAGCAGTTCTTC	CASSPRGAGGPYNEQFF	TRBD2	many	TRBJ2-1	TRBV5-6	17
TGTGCCAGCAGCTTAGTACAGTCTGGCGAGCAGTACTTC	CASSLVQSGEQYF	.	many	TRBJ2-7	TRBV11-2	13
TGTGCCAGCAGGGGATCAGGAAGGGGGACTGAAGCTTTCTTT	CASRGSGRGTEAFF	.	many	TRBJ1-1	TRBV12-3/TRBV12-4	14
TGTGCATCTTCCCAGGGAAGACAAGAGACCCAGTACTTC	CASSQGRQETQYF	.	few	TRBJ2-5	TRBV6-2/TRBV6-3	13
TGTGCCAGCAGCCGGGGACTTTTACTCACCTCTAACACAGATACGCAGTATTTT	CASSRGLLLTSNTDTQYF	.	many	TRBJ2-3	TRBV12-3/TRBV12-4	18
TGTGCCAGCAGCCAAGATCCCAGCGGGGGGGTTGAGCAGTTCTTC	CASSQDPSGGVEQFF	TRBD2	.	TRBJ2-1	TRBV3-1	15
TGTGCCAGCAGTTACTCGAGAGTGACGGACCATGGGTATCAGCCCCAGCATTTT	CASSYSRVTDHGYQPQHF	.	many	TRBJ1-5	TRBV6-2/TRBV6-3	18
TGCGCCAGCAGTGAGTCCCGACGGGCCCACTATGGCTACACCTTC	CASSESRRAHYGYTF	.	few	TRBJ1-2	TRBV10-2	15
TGTGCCAGTAGTACGACTAGCAACTACGAGCAGTACTTC	CASSTTSNYEQYF	TRBD2	few	TRBJ2-7	TRBV19	13
TGCAGTGCTAGAGATAGCAGGGATGGACCCCTTCGAGACCTAAACTATGGCTACACCTTC	CSARDSRDGPLRDLNYGYTF	.	few	TRBJ1-2	TRBV20-1	20